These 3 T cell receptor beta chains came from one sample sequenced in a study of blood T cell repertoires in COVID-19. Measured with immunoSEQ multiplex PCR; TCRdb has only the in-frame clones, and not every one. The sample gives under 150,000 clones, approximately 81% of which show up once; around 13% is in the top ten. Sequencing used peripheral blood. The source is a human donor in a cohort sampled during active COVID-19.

The DNA of the CDR3 is TGCGCCAGCAGCCCTCGAGCAGCCGGAGGACTGTTTTTT. This translates into CASSPRAAGGLFF. V and J are TRBV4-1 and TRBJ1-4, with D unresolved. The germline V gene has CDR1 MGHRA and CDR2 YSYEKL. V was shortened by 4 bases and J by 13 bases, with 16 bases between the two germline ends. This CDR3 is built from 13 residues.

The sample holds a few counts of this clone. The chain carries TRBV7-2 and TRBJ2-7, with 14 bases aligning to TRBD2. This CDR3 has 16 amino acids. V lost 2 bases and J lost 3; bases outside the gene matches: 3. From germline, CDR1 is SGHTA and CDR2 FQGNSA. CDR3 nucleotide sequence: TGTGCCAGCAGCTTAAGACTAGCGGGGGGGGTCTACGAGCAGTACTTC. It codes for CASSLRLAGGVYEQYF. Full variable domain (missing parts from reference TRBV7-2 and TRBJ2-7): GAGVSQSPSNKVTEKGKDVELRCDPISGHTALYWYRQSLGQGLEFLIYFQGNSAPDKSGLPSDRFSAERTGGSVSTLTIQRTQQEDSAVYLCASSLRLAGGVYEQYFGPGTRLTVT.

The CDR3 region is CAVRPRGSSYNEQFF. Written as DNA, the CDR3 is TGTGCTGTCCGACCTAGGGGGAGCTCCTACAATGAGCAGTTCTTC. The rearrangement joins TRBV25-1 to TRBJ2-1; tentative D call: TRBD1 (6 bases). CDR1 MGHDK and CDR2 SYGVNS come from the germline V gene. This CDR3 has 15 residues. Full variable domain (remainder filled in from reference TRBV25-1 and TRBJ2-1): EADIYQTPRYLVIGTGKKITLECSQTMGHDKMYWYQQDPGMELHLIHYSYGVNSTEKGDLSSESTVSRIRTEHFPLTLESARPSHTSQYLCAVRPRGSSYNEQFFGPGTRLTVL.